These 32 T cell receptor beta chains were all obtained from the same sample, sequenced in a study of T cell responses to AZD1222 COVID-19 vaccine. Generated by immunoSEQ multiplex PCR, the TCRdb table keeps only in-frame clones and is missing some. The sample holds 78,000 or so clones, around three quarters seen once. This material consisted of peripheral blood, taken 28 days after the second AZD1222 dose. These receptors all stem from an adult who received the AZD1222 COVID-19 vaccine.

The chain couples TRBV28 to TRBJ1-4; D might be TRBD1 (5 bases). Germline CDR1 is MDHEN and CDR2 is SYDVKM. The CDR3 length is 15 residues. Trimming removed 2 bases at V and 8 bases at J, with 15 bases between. CDR3 sequence (DNA): TGTGCCAGCAGTTTAGAGGGCAGGGTGGACGAAAAACTGTTTTTT. Amino acid sequence: CASSLEGRVDEKLFF.

The rearrangement uses TRBV5-1 and TRBJ1-2; a possible D gene is TRBD1 (5 bases). CDR1 is SGHRS, CDR2 YFSETQ, per germline. The CDR3 sequence is 13 residues long. V was clipped by 4 bases and J by 6 bases, with 13 bases between them. CDR3 sequence (DNA): TGCGCCAGCAGCCCCGGGACGGTGGATGGCTACACCTTC. Its translation is CASSPGTVDGYTF.

This rearrangement joins TRBV6-1 to TRBJ2-5; TRBD2 matches 9 bases. This CDR3 comprises 16 residues. Trimming cost V 1 base and J 4 bases; bases outside gene matches: 7. Germline loops: CDR1 MNHNS, CDR2 SASEGT. The CDR3 DNA sequence: TGTGCCAGCAGTGAAGGGGTAGCGGGAGCCGCAGAGACCCAGTACTTC. Translation gives CASSEGVAGAAETQYF.

This sequence joins TRBV29-1 and TRBJ2-1, with 10 bases matching TRBD1. The CDR3 is 15 residues long. Trimming at V came to 3 bases and at J to 6 bases, leaving 8 bases not matched to a gene. From germline, CDR1 is SQVTM and CDR2 ANQGSEA. As DNA, the CDR3 is TGCAGCGTTGATAGCGGGACAGGGGCCTTCAATGAGCAGTTCTTC. Translation gives CSVDSGTGAFNEQFF.

The V gene is TRBV6-2 or TRBV6-3, the J gene TRBJ2-7; 9 bases agree with TRBD2. V shed 5 bases and J 2 bases; nucleotides not matched to a gene: 7. Germline V gives CDR1 MNHEY, CDR2 SVGEGT. The CDR3 runs to 15 residues. The CDR3, as DNA: TGTGCCAGCAGTGGGTGGACTAGCGCTACCTACGAGCAGTACTTC. This sequence encodes CASSGWTSATYEQYF.

The rearrangement uses TRBV2 and TRBJ2-2; tentatively, D is TRBD2 (6 bases). Germline V gene data show CDR1 as SNHLY and CDR2 as FYNNEI. The CDR3 runs to 17 residues. V was cut by 2 bases and J by 3 bases, with 16 bases left in between. The CDR3 is CASSELRGLPYTGELFF. In DNA form, the CDR3 reads TGTGCCAGCAGTGAATTGAGAGGACTACCCTACACCGGGGAGCTGTTTTTT.

V and J are TRBV5-4 and TRBJ2-1, with D perhaps matching TRBD1 or TRBD2 (5 bases each). There are 16 residues in the CDR3. V lost 0 bases to trimming and J lost 4 bases, with 14 bases between them. The germline gives CDR1 SGHNT, CDR2 YYREEE (reference sequence). The CDR3 DNA is TGTGCCAGCAGCTTGGCAATTAGGGGAGCTTACAATGAGCAGTTCTTC. Amino acids: CASSLAIRGAYNEQFF.

The genes are TRBV24-1 and TRBJ2-7, with 9 bases aligning to TRBD1. The CDR3 runs to 15 residues. The V gene end was trimmed by 3 bases and the J gene end by 0 bases; junction bases not matched to a gene: 2. From germline, CDR1 is KGHDR and CDR2 SFDVKD. The CDR3 loop is CATSDPGQGSYEQYF. For the CDR3, the DNA is TGTGCCACCAGTGATCCGGGACAGGGCTCCTACGAGCAGTACTTC.

The V gene is TRBV3-1 (or the pseudogene TRBV3-2), the J gene TRBJ1-2, with D perhaps TRBD1 (5 bases). The CDR3 contains 14 residues. V was trimmed by 1 base and J by 6 bases, leaving 12 bases between them. Germline V gives CDR1 LGHDT, CDR2 YNNKEL (reference sequence). The CDR3 loop is CASSQGEARDGYTF. The CDR3 DNA follows: TGTGCCAGCAGCCAAGGAGAAGCCAGGGATGGCTACACCTTC.

Only one count was recorded for this clone. The chain uses TRBV6-4 and TRBJ1-2; no clear D gene. V shed 5 bases and J shed 2 bases, with 9 bases lying between them. CDR3 length equals 13 residues. From germline, CDR1 is MRHNA and CDR2 SNTAGT. The CDR3 nucleotides read TGTGCCAGCAGTCATGGGCAGAACTATGGCTACACCTTC. Residues: CASSHGQNYGYTF.

The chain couples TRBV30 to TRBJ1-1; TRBD1 matches at 9 bases. The CDR3 is 13 amino acids. Unmatched junction bases numbered 3, after V lost 4 bases and J lost 3 bases. Germline V gives CDR1 GTSNPN, CDR2 SVGIG (reference sequence). The CDR3 region has the DNA TGTGCCTGGATAGGGACAGGGCACACTGAAGCTTTCTTT. Translation: CAWIGTGHTEAFF.

The CDR3 region has the DNA TGTGCCAGCAGCTCATTAGTCGGGGCGGCGAAGACCCAGTACTTC. Translating gives CASSSLVGAAKTQYF. The V call is TRBV11-2, the J call TRBJ2-5, with D tentatively TRBD1 or TRBD2 (5 bases each). V was trimmed by 4 bases and J by 6 bases, leaving 18 bases between them. The CDR3 is made up of 15 amino acids. CDR1 is SGHAT, CDR2 FQNNGV, per germline.

This chain joins TRBV19 and TRBJ2-7; D possibly corresponds to TRBD1 (5 bases). Trimming took 3 bases from V and 4 from J, leaving 22 bases between them. CDR1 is LNHDA and CDR2 is SQIVND in the germline V gene (reference sequence). This CDR3 region has 17 residues. CDR3 sequence: CASSIFSGGPGPYEQYF. The CDR3 nucleotides read TGTGCCAGTAGTATTTTCAGTGGCGGACCAGGGCCTTACGAGCAGTACTTC. The variable domain in full, with the rest retrieved from reference TRBV19 and TRBJ2-7, is DGGITQSPKYLFRKEGQNVTLSCEQNLNHDAMYWYRQDPGQGLRLIYYSQIVNDFQKGDIAEGYSVSREKKESFPLTVTSAQKNPTAFYLCASSIFSGGPGPYEQYFGPGTRLTVT.

The chain carries TRBV7-9 and TRBJ2-7; D is undetermined. V was clipped by 5 bases and J by 3 bases, with 8 bases between them. Germline loops: CDR1 SEHNR, CDR2 FQNEAQ (reference sequence). The CDR3 extends over 12 amino acids. As DNA, the CDR3 is TGTGCCAGCAGCCCCATGAGCTACGAGCAGTACTTC. This translates into CASSPMSYEQYF. Filled out from reference TRBV7-9 and TRBJ2-7, the complete variable domain reads DTGVSQNPRHKITKRGQNVTFRCDPISEHNRLYWYRQTLGQGPEFLTYFQNEAQLEKSRLLSDRFSAERPKGSFSTLEIQRTEQGDSAMYLCASSPMSYEQYFGPGTRLTVT.

The V call is TRBV5-6, the J call TRBJ2-7, with 8 bases that match TRBD1. This CDR3 is 13 amino acids long. Trimming removed 2 bases from V and 7 bases from J; junction bases left unmatched: 5. From germline, CDR1 is SGHDT and CDR2 YYEEEE. Here the CDR3 DNA reads TGTGCCAGCAGCTTTGGACAGGGAGGAGAGCAGTACTTC. Protein: CASSFGQGGEQYF.

This chain links TRBV19 with TRBJ2-2; 8 bases are a match to TRBD1. This CDR3 region has 15 residues. The V gene's germline CDR1 is LNHDA and CDR2 SQIVND (reference sequence). Trimming took 8 bases from V and 2 from J; bases not matched to a gene: 7. The CDR3: CASYDRGGNTGELFF. CDR3 nucleotides: TGTGCCAGTTACGACAGGGGCGGTAACACCGGGGAGCTGTTTTTT.

The chain uses TRBV29-1 and TRBJ2-7; 7 nucleotides agree with TRBD2. Germline loops: CDR1 SQVTM, CDR2 ANQGSEA. CDR3 length equals 13 residues. J was trimmed by 0 bases and V by 3 bases; bases with no gene match: 2. This chain's CDR3 is CSVDGGSSYEQYF. The CDR3, as DNA: TGCAGCGTTGACGGCGGGAGCTCCTACGAGCAGTACTTC.

The chain is built from TRBV7-9 and TRBJ1-3; no clear D. The V gene lost 7 bases and the J gene lost 1 base, with 11 bases spanning the gap. CDR1 is SEHNR and CDR2 is FQNEAQ in the germline V gene (reference sequence). The CDR3 has 14 amino acids. The CDR3 spells CASTPGGSGNTIYF. For the CDR3, the DNA is TGTGCCAGCACTCCGGGAGGATCTGGAAACACCATATATTTT.

This chain connects TRBV2 to TRBJ2-3; TRBD2 matches at 14 bases. The CDR3 totals 19 residues. Per germline, CDR1 SNHLY and CDR2 FYNNEI. The ends lost 3 bases at V and 0 bases at J; junction bases unmatched: 8. This CDR3 reads CASSDTGTSGGFSTDTQYF. CDR3 coding DNA: TGTGCCAGCAGTGACACCGGGACTAGCGGGGGCTTTAGCACAGATACGCAGTATTTT.

As concerns this clone: Other DNA sequences within the sample encode an identical CDR3. The genes are TRBV19 and TRBJ2-7; D perhaps matches TRBD2 (6 bases). The length of the CDR3 is 14 residues. V was trimmed by 3 bases and J by 1 base, leaving 10 bases between them. The germline CDR1 and CDR2 sequences are LNHDA and SQIVND (reference sequence). The CDR3 coding sequence is TGTGCCAGTAGTATCACCGGGAGTTCCTACGAGCAGTACTTC. As protein: CASSITGSSYEQYF.

The rearrangement links TRBV24-1 to TRBJ2-1; 7 bases are a match to TRBD1. Germline V lookup: CDR1 KGHDR, CDR2 SFDVKD. This CDR3 comprises 14 residues. Losses at the gene ends were 4 bases for V and 7 bases for J; bases not matched to a gene: 6. The CDR3 region is CATSERTGVNEQFF. In DNA form, the CDR3 reads TGTGCCACCAGTGAGCGAACAGGGGTGAATGAGCAGTTCTTC.

The chain carries TRBV20-1 and TRBJ2-1; possibly TRBD2 for D (6 bases). The length of the CDR3 is 12 residues. Between the trimmed V and J ends, which lost 3 bases and 12 bases, there was a span of 15 bases. In germline, CDR1 is DFQATT, CDR2 SNEGSKA (reference sequence). Written as DNA, the CDR3 is TGCAGTGCTAGTCTCGGCGGGGTGGCGCAGTTCTTC. Translated: CSASLGGVAQFF.

The chain links TRBV19 to TRBJ1-2, with D uncertain. Trimming took 6 bases from V and 3 from J, leaving 8 bases between them. The CDR3 covers 12 residues. The germline CDR1 and CDR2 sequences are LNHDA and SQIVND (reference sequence). For the CDR3, the DNA is TGTGCCAGTAGGGACGGGCACTATGGCTACACCTTC. It specifies CASRDGHYGYTF.

The chain recombines TRBV25-1 with TRBJ2-7; 11 bases line up with TRBD2. Germline lookup yields CDR1 MGHDK and CDR2 SYGVNS. This CDR3 is built from 14 residues. V lost 6 bases and J lost 2; bases outside the gene matches: 3. CDR3 nucleotides: TGTGCCAGCAGAGATAGCGGGAGGGCCTACGAGCAGTACTTC. It codes for CASRDSGRAYEQYF.

This rearrangement joins TRBV27 to TRBJ1-5, with 9 bases that match TRBD1. CDR1 MNHEY and CDR2 SMNVEV come from the germline V gene (reference sequence). The junction had 7 bases not matched to a gene; V was cut back by 3 bases and J by 7 bases. The CDR3 has 15 residues. This CDR3 is CASSLGTGSGQPQHF. DNA of the CDR3: TGTGCCAGCAGTTTGGGGACAGGGTCCGGCCAGCCCCAGCATTTT.

The genes are TRBV19 and TRBJ1-2; 8 nucleotides align to TRBD1. Germline V gene lookup returns CDR1 LNHDA and CDR2 SQIVND (reference sequence). The V segment lost 5 bases and the J segment 2 bases; nucleotides outside the gene matches: 7. The CDR3 sequence is 15 residues long. The CDR3 DNA sequence: TGTGCCAGTAGTGGAGGCGGACAGGGAAACTATGGCTACACCTTC. Residues: CASSGGGQGNYGYTF.

V usage is TRBV29-1 and J usage is TRBJ2-1; D is unresolved. There are 12 residues in the CDR3. Between the trimmed V and J ends, which lost 2 bases and 4 bases, there was a span of 6 bases. Germline loops: CDR1 SQVTM, CDR2 ANQGSEA. The CDR3 DNA follows: TGCAGCGTTGAAATACAGTACAATGAGCAGTTCTTC. This sequence encodes CSVEIQYNEQFF.

This chain connects TRBV3-1 (or the pseudogene TRBV3-2) to TRBJ1-3, with D hard to call. This CDR3 region has 16 residues. Germline V gene sequence: CDR1 LGHDT, CDR2 YNNKEL (reference sequence). V was clipped by 0 bases and J by 4 bases, with 13 bases between them. CDR3 coding DNA: TGTGCCAGCAGCCAAGATCGGGCTGGGCTAGGAAACACCATATATTTT. It is translated as CASSQDRAGLGNTIYF.

This clone appeared once. V usage is TRBV28 and J usage is TRBJ1-1, with unresolved D. The CDR3 length is 14 residues. Germline CDR1 is MDHEN and CDR2 is SYDVKM. V was pared by 7 bases and J by 2 bases, with 14 bases between. The CDR3 DNA follows: TGTGCCAGCACCCTTTTCTCAGAAAACACTGAAGCTTTCTTT. The encoded protein is CASTLFSENTEAFF.

This sequence joins TRBV6-5 and TRBJ1-6; D call uncertain. Looked up from germline, CDR1 is MNHEY and CDR2 is SVGAGI. V lost 7 bases and J 11 bases, leaving 9 bases between the germline ends. The CDR3 totals 11 residues. DNA for the CDR3: TGTGCCAGCACCCAAGGAACACCCCTCCACTTT. This sequence encodes CASTQGTPLHF.

The sample holds one count of this clone. Other DNA variants within this sample encode the same CDR3. This rearrangement joins TRBV29-1 to TRBJ1-1; D possibly corresponds to TRBD1 (5 bases). The CDR3 is made up of 13 amino acids. Trimming stripped 6 bases from V and 5 bases from J, with 16 bases between. Per germline, CDR1 SQVTM and CDR2 ANQGSEA. The DNA for the CDR3 is TGCAGCGTGGACCAGGGTGTTGGGACTGAAGCTTTCTTT. Translated: CSVDQGVGTEAFF.

This clone was counted between two and nine times. The rearrangement uses TRBV5-1 and TRBJ2-7; TRBD2 is a possible D gene (5 bases). V lost 4 bases to trimming and J lost 3 bases, with 5 bases between them. The germline gives CDR1 SGHRS, CDR2 YFSETQ. CDR3 length equals 11 residues. The CDR3 nucleotides are TGCGCCAGCAGCGGGAGCTACGAGCAGTACTTC. Translated, it gives CASSGSYEQYF.